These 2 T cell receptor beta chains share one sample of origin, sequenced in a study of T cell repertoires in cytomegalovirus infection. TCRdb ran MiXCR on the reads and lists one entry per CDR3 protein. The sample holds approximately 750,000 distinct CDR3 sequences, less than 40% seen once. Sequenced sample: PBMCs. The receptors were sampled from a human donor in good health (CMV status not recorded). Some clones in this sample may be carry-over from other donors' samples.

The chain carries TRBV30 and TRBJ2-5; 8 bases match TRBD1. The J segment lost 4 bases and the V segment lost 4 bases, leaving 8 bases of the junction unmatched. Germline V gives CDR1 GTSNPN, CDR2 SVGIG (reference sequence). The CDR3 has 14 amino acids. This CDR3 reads CAWTLTGGSETQYF. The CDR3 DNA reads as TGTGCCTGGACCCTAACAGGGGGGTCAGAGACCCAGTACTTC.

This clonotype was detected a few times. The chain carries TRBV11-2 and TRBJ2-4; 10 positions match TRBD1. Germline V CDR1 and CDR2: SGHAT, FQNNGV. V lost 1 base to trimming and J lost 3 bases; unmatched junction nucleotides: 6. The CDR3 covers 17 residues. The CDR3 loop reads CASSLVPGQGDKNIQYF. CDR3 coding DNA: TGTGCCAGCAGCTTAGTCCCCGGACAGGGGGACAAAAACATTCAGTACTTC.